The 15 T cell receptor beta chains listed next were all sequenced from one sample in a study of breast tumors, draining lymph nodes, adjacent tissues. The lymph nodes were axillary draining lymph nodes from breast cancer patients. TCRdb re-called the multiplex PCR reads through MiXCR, storing one row per CDR3 protein. The data show roughly 110,000 distinct CDR3 sequences, 30% seen once. Sequenced input: axillary lymph node tissue. The receptor set was obtained from a female donor with breast cancer. Some clones in this sample may be carry-over from other donors' samples.

This clonotype was observed at least ten times. V and J are TRBV9 and TRBJ1-2; TRBD1 might be the D (5 bases). Deletions cut 4 bases from V and 4 bases from J, with 17 bases between. The germline CDR1 and CDR2 sequences are SGDLS and YYNGEE. The CDR3 covers 15 residues. This CDR3 is CASSPGRGSSYGYTF. The CDR3 DNA follows: TGTGCCAGCAGCCCGGGGCGGGGTTCGAGCTATGGCTACACCTTC.

At least ten counts were recorded for this clonotype. Just one base apart from a much larger clone, this may be a read error. The chain couples TRBV6-5 to TRBJ1-6, with D unclear. Germline values: CDR1 MNHEY, CDR2 SVGAGI. Trimming stripped 5 bases from V and 7 bases from J, with 6 bases between. The CDR3 covers 12 residues. CDR3 bases: TGTGCCAGCAGTCCTACGAATTCACCCCTCCACTTT. Protein: CASSPTNSPLHF.

As regards this clonotype: One base away lies a much larger clone, so this may be a sequencing read error. The rearrangement uses TRBV6-6 and TRBJ2-7, with 7 bases lining up with TRBD1. J lost 6 bases, V lost 5 bases, and 4 bases had no gene match. Germline-derived CDR1 and CDR2 are MNHNY and SVGAGI (reference sequence). CDR3 length: 12 amino acids. The CDR3 sequence: CASSPNRGEQYF. In DNA form, the CDR3 reads TGTGCCAGCAGTCCCAACAGGGGCGAGCAGTACTTC.

In its sample, this clonotype was seen many times. The chain couples TRBV5-1 to TRBJ1-6, with D unclear. The CDR3 is 15 residues long. V dropped 0 bases and J dropped 6 bases, with 10 bases sitting between them. Germline CDR1 is SGHRS and CDR2 is YFSETQ. CDR3 sequence reads: CASSLELGFNSPLHF. The DNA of the CDR3 is TGCGCCAGCAGCTTGGAATTGGGGTTTAATTCACCCCTCCACTTT.

This clonotype was detected many times. The chain couples TRBV7-9 to TRBJ1-5; a possible D gene is TRBD1 (5 bases). CDR1 is SEHNR, CDR2 FQNEAQ, per germline (reference sequence). V was clipped by 5 bases and J by 6 bases, with 17 bases between them. The CDR3 sequence is 15 residues long. The CDR3 region is CASSLGHGAAQPQHF. DNA for the CDR3: TGTGCCAGCAGCCTAGGACATGGGGCGGCTCAGCCCCAGCATTTT. Full variable domain (missing parts from reference TRBV7-9 and TRBJ1-5): DTGVSQNPRHKITKRGQNVTFRCDPISEHNRLYWYRQTLGQGPEFLTYFQNEAQLEKSRLLSDRFSAERPKGSFSTLEIQRTEQGDSAMYLCASSLGHGAAQPQHFGDGTRLSIL.

The CDR3 DNA sequence: TGTGCCAGCAGTTTTATTCAGGGGACGAGGGGGATGCGGCAGTACTTC. Protein sequence: CASSFIQGTRGMRQYF. This chain connects TRBV28 to TRBJ2-7; the D gene is possibly TRBD1 (6 bases). The CDR3 extends over 16 amino acids. Germline V gene sequence: CDR1 MDHEN, CDR2 SYDVKM. V shed 3 bases and J shed 9 bases, with 24 bases lying between them.

V and J are TRBV15 and TRBJ2-7; TRBD1 matches at 8 bases. The CDR3 is made up of 14 amino acids. V shed 0 bases, J shed 5 bases, and the junction held 3 bases outside the gene matches. Germline CDR1 is LNHNV and CDR2 is YYDKDF (reference sequence). In DNA, the CDR3 is TGTGCCACCAGCAGAGAGACAGGGGACCACGAGCAGTACTTC. Protein sequence: CATSRETGDHEQYF.

The chain couples TRBV7-6 to TRBJ1-3, with a possible D match to TRBD1 (5 bases). The CDR3 is 16 amino acids. Trimming shortened V by 2 bases and J by 2 bases, and 13 bases separated the two germline ends. From germline, CDR1 is SGHVS and CDR2 FNYEAQ. CDR3: CASSLSRDVAGNTIYF. CDR3 nucleotide sequence: TGTGCCAGCAGCTTAAGCAGGGACGTCGCTGGAAACACCATATATTTT.

This clonotype has a handful of counts. The genes are TRBV6-1 and TRBJ1-1; no reliable D call. In germline, CDR1 is MNHNS, CDR2 SASEGT. V lost 2 bases and J 0 bases, leaving 4 bases between the germline ends. The CDR3 consists of 13 residues. CDR3 residues: CASSERLNTEAFF. CDR3 DNA: TGTGCCAGCAGTGAAAGGCTGAACACTGAAGCTTTCTTT.

This clonotype occurred many times. CDR3 sequence (DNA): TGTGCCAGCAGTCTAGGGAAGGAGAGAAACTACAATGAGCAGTTCTTC. This gives the protein CASSLGKERNYNEQFF. J is TRBJ2-1 and V is TRBV11-3, with D hard to call. V lost 6 bases and J lost 3, with 18 bases in between. CDR3 length: 16 residues. Germline CDR1 reads SGHNT; CDR2 reads YENEEA.

This clonotype was detected ten times or more. This chain connects TRBV6-5 to TRBJ2-3; D is possibly TRBD1 (6 bases). Germline CDR1 MNHEY, CDR2 SVGAGI. Trimming shortened V by 0 bases and J by 4 bases, and 11 bases separated the two germline ends. The CDR3 runs to 15 residues. CDR3: CASSYSRQGPDTQYF. CDR3 coding DNA: TGTGCCAGCAGTTACTCGAGGCAGGGGCCAGATACGCAGTATTTT.

The sample holds a few counts of this clonotype. One base away lies a much larger clone, so this may be a sequencing read error. The DNA for the CDR3 is TGTGCCAGCAGCCAGACAGGGGGCTACAATGAGCAGTTCTTC. This sequence encodes CASSQTGGYNEQFF. V and J are TRBV6-6 and TRBJ2-1, with 9 bases matching TRBD1. The CDR3 loop spans 14 amino acids. V trimming: 6 bases; J trimming: 3 bases; junction bases outside the gene matches: 3. The V gene's germline CDR1 is MNHNY and CDR2 SVGAGI (reference sequence).

J is TRBJ1-1 and V is TRBV7-3; 8 bases agree with TRBD1. Germline V gives CDR1 SGHTA, CDR2 FQGTGA. This CDR3 spans 17 amino acids. With V trimmed by 4 bases and J by 2 bases, 12 bases remained unmatched. This CDR3 reads CASSSTGQGGPNTEAFF. DNA of the CDR3: TGTGCCAGCAGCTCGACTGGACAGGGTGGCCCAAACACTGAAGCTTTCTTT. The full variable domain, in which reference TRBV7-3 and TRBJ1-1 provide the parts outside the CDR3, is GAGVSQTPSNKVTEKGKYVELRCDPISGHTALYWYRQSLGQGPEFLIYFQGTGAADDSGLPNDRFFAVRPEGSVSTLKIQRTERGDSAVYLCASSSTGQGGPNTEAFFGQGTRLTVV.

For this clonotype: The CDR3 does not end in the conserved phenylalanine or tryptophan, so this is likely a read error. This CDR3 reads CSASLAGGLPEEQYL. The CDR3 nucleotides are TGCAGTGCGTCTCTAGCGGGGGGGTTACCGGAAGAGCAGTACCTC. The V gene is TRBV20-1, the J gene TRBJ2-7; 12 positions agree with TRBD2. With 6 bases clipped from V and 7 bases from J, the junction kept 13 bases outside the gene matches. CDR1 is DFQATT, CDR2 SNEGSKA, per germline (reference sequence). The CDR3 spans 15 residues.

Ten or more counts support this clonotype. This rearrangement joins TRBV20-1 to TRBJ2-3; D remains unclear. The CDR3 totals 13 residues. Trimming took 2 bases from V and 2 from J, leaving 8 bases between them. Germline V lookup: CDR1 DFQATT, CDR2 SNEGSKA (reference sequence). DNA of the CDR3: TGCAGTGCTAGATTTGCGAACACAGATACGCAGTATTTT. Residues: CSARFANTDTQYF.